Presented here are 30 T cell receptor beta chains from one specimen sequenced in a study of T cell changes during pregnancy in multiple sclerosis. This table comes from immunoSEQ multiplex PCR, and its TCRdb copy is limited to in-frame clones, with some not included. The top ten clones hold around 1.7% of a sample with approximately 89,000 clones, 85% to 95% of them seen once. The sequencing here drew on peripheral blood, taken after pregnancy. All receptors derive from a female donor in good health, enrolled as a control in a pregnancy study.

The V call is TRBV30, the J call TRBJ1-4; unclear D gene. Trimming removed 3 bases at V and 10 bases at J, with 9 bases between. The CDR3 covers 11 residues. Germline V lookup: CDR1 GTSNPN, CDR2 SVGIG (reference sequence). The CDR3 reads CAWSGGGKLFF. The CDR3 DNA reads TGTGCCTGGAGCGGCGGAGGAAAACTGTTTTTT.

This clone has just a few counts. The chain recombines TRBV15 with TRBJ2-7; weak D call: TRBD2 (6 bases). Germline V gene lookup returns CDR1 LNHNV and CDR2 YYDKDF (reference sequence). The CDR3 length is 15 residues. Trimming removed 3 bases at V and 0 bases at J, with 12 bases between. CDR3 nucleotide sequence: TGTGCCACCAGCAGTACCGGGACTCTCTCCTACGAGCAGTACTTC. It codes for CATSSTGTLSYEQYF.

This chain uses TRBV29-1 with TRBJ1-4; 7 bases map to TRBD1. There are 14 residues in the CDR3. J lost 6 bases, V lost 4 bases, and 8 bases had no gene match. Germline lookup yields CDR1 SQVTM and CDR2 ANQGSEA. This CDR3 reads CSVVDTGADEKLFF. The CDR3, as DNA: TGCAGCGTTGTCGATACAGGGGCGGATGAAAAACTGTTTTTT.

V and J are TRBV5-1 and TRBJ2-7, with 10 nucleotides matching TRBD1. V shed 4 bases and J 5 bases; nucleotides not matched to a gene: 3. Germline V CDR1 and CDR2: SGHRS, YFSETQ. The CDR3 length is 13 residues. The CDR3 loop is CASSGTGVNEQYF. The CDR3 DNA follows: TGCGCCAGCAGCGGGACAGGGGTCAACGAGCAGTACTTC.

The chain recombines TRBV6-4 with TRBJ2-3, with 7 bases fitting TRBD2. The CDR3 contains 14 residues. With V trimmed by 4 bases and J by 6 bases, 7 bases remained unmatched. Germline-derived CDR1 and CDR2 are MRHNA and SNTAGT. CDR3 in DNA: TGTGCCAGCAGTGTTTCGGCAGCGGGGGATACGCAGTATTTT. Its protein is CASSVSAAGDTQYF.

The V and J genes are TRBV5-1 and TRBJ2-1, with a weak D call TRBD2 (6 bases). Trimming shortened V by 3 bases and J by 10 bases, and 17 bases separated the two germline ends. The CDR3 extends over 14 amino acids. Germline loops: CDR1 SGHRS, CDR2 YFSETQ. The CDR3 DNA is TGCGCCAGCAGCTCCGCCGACCCTGCGGGGGAGCAGTTCTTC. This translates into CASSSADPAGEQFF.

The CDR3 DNA sequence: TGTGCCAGCACCCACCTAAAAGCTAACTATGGCTACACCTTC. Protein product: CASTHLKANYGYTF. The chain employs TRBV28 and TRBJ1-2; D gene ambiguous. Per the germline V gene, CDR1 is MDHEN and CDR2 is SYDVKM. CDR3 length: 14 amino acids. The V and J ends lost 7 bases and 0 bases respectively, with 12 bases between them.

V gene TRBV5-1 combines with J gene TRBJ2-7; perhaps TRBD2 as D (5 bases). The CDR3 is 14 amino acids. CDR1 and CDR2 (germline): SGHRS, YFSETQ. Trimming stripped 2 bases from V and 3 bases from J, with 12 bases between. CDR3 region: CASSFVGEFYEQYF. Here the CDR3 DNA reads TGCGCCAGCAGCTTTGTCGGGGAGTTCTACGAGCAGTACTTC. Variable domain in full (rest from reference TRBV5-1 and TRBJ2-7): KAGVTQTPRYLIKTRGQQVTLSCSPISGHRSVSWYQQTPGQGLQFLFEYFSETQRNKGNFPGRFSGRQFSNSRSEMNVSTLELGDSALYLCASSFVGEFYEQYFGPGTRLTVT.

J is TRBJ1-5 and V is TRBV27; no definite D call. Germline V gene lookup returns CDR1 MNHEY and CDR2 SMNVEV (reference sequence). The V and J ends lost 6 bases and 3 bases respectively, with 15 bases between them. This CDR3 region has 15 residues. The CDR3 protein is CASSRTGVFNQPQHF. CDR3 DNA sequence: TGTGCCAGCAGCCGTACCGGGGTTTTCAATCAGCCCCAGCATTTT.

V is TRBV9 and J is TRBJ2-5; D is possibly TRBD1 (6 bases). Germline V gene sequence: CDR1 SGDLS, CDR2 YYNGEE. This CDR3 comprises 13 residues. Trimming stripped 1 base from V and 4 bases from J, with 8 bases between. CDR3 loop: CASSVRGGETQYF. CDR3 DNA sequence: TGTGCCAGCAGCGTACGAGGGGGAGAGACCCAGTACTTC.

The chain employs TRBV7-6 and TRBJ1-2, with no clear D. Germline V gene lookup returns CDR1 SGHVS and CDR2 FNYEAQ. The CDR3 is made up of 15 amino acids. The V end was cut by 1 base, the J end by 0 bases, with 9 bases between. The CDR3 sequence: CASSLGGSSNYGYTF. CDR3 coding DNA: TGTGCCAGCAGCTTAGGCGGCAGCTCTAACTATGGCTACACCTTC.

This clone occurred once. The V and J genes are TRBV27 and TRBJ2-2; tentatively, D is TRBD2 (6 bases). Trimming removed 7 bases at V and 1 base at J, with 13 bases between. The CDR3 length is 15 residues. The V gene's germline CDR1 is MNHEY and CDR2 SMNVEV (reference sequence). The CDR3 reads CASMRFSGNTGELFF. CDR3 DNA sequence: TGTGCCAGCATGAGGTTTAGCGGGAACACCGGGGAGCTGTTTTTT.

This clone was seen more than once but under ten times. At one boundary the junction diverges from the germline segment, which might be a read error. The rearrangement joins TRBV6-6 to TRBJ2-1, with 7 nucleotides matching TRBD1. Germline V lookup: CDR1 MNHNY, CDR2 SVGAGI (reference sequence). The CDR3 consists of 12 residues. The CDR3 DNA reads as TGTGCCAGCAGTTACGGGACAGTGGGGCGGATCTTC. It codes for CASSYGTVGRIF.

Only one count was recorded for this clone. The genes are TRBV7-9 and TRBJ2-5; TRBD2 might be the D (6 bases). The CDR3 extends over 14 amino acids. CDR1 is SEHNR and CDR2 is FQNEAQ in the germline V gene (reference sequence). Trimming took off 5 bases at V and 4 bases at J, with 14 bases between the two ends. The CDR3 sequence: CASSRYAEGETQYF. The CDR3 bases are TGTGCCAGCAGCCGTTATGCGGAGGGAGAGACCCAGTACTTC.

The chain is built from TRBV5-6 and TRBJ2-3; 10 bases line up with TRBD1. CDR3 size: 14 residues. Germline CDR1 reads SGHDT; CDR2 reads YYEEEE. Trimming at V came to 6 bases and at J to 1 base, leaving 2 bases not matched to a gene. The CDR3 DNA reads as TGTGCCAGCATAGGGACAGGGGGCACAGATACGCAGTATTTT. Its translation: CASIGTGGTDTQYF. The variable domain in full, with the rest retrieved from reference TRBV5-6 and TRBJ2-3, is DAGVTQSPTHLIKTRGQQVTLRCSPKSGHDTVSWYQQALGQGPQFIFQYYEEEERQRGNFPDRFSGHQFPNYSSELNVNALLLGDSALYLCASIGTGGTDTQYFGPGTRLTVL.

The CDR3 DNA is TGTGCCAGTAGTATTGGACAAATCTCTGGGGCCAACGTCCTGACTTTC. Residues: CASSIGQISGANVLTF. V gene TRBV19 combines with J gene TRBJ2-6; a possible D gene is TRBD1 (5 bases). V was clipped by 3 bases and J by 0 bases, with 9 bases between them. There are 16 residues in the CDR3. Germline V gives CDR1 LNHDA, CDR2 SQIVND (reference sequence).

CDR3 sequence (DNA): TGTGCCAGCAGTTTCTTTAACCAGTTTAATGAAAAACTGTTTTTT. Its protein is CASSFFNQFNEKLFF. V usage is TRBV28 and J usage is TRBJ1-4; D gene uncertain. The CDR3 contains 15 residues. Trimming pared 3 bases from V and 4 bases from J, leaving 12 bases between. Germline CDR1 reads MDHEN; CDR2 reads SYDVKM.

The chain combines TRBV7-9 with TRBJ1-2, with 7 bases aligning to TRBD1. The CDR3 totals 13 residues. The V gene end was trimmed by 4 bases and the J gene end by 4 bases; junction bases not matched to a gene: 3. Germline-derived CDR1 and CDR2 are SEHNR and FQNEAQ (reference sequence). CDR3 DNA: TGTGCCAGCAGCTCCGACAGGGTCTATGGCTACACCTTC. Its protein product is CASSSDRVYGYTF.

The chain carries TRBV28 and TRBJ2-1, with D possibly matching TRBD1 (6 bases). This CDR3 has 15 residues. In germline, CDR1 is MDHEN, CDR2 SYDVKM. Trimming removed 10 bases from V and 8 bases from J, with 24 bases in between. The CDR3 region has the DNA TGTGCCACCTCAAAGGGTGGGCAGGGGTCCCATGAGCAGTTCTTC. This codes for CATSKGGQGSHEQFF.

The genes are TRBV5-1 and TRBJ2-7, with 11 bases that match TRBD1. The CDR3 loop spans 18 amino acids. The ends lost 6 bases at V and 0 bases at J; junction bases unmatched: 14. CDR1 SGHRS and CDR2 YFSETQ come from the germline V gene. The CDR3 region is CASTPRTGGASRSYEQYF. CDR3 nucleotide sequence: TGCGCCAGCACCCCGAGGACAGGGGGCGCGTCGCGCTCCTACGAGCAGTACTTC.

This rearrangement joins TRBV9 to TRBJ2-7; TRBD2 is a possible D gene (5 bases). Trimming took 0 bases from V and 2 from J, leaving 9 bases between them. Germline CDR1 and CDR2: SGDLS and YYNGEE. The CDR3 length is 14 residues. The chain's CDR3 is CASSVGASTYEQYF. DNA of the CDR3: TGTGCCAGCAGCGTAGGTGCTAGCACCTACGAGCAGTACTTC.

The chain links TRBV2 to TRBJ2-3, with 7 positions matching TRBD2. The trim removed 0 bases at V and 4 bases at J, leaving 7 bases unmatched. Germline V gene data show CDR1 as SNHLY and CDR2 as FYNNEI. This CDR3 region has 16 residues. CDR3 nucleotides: TGTGCCAGCAGTGAAGCCGGTAGCGGGTCCTCAGATACGCAGTATTTT. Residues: CASSEAGSGSSDTQYF.

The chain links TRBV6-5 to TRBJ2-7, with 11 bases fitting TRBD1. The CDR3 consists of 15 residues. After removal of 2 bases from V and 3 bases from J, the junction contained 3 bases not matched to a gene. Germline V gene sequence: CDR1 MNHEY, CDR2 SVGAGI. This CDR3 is CASSYRDRGIYEQYF. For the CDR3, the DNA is TGTGCCAGCAGTTACCGGGACAGGGGGATCTACGAGCAGTACTTC.

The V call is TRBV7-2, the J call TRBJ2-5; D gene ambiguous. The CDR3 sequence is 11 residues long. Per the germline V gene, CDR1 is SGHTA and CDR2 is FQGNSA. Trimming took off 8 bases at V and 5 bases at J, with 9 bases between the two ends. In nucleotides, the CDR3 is TGTGCCAGCTCCCACTGGGAGACCCAGTACTTC. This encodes CASSHWETQYF.

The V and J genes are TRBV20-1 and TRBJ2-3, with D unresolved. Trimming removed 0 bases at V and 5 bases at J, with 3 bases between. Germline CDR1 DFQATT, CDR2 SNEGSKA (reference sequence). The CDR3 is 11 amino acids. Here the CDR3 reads CSARDQDTQYF. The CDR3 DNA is TGCAGTGCTAGAGATCAAGATACGCAGTATTTT.

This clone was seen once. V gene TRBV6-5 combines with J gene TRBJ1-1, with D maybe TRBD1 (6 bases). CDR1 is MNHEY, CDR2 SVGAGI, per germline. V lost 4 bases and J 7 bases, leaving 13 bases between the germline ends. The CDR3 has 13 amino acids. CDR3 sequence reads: CASSSDSRGEAFF. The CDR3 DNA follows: TGTGCCAGCAGTTCGGACAGTCGGGGTGAAGCTTTCTTT.

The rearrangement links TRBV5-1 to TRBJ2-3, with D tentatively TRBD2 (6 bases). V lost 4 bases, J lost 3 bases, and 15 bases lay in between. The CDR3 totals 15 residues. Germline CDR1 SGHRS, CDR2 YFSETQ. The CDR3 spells CASSGEVGLTDTQYF. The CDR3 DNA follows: TGCGCCAGCAGCGGTGAGGTGGGACTTACAGATACGCAGTATTTT.

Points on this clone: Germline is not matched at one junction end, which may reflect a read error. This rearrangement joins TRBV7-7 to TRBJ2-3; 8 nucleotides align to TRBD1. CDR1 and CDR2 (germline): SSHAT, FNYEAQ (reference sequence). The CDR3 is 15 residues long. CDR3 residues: CASSQDRESTDTQYF. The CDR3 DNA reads TGTGCTAGCAGCCAGGACAGGGAGTCCACAGATACGCAGTATTTT.

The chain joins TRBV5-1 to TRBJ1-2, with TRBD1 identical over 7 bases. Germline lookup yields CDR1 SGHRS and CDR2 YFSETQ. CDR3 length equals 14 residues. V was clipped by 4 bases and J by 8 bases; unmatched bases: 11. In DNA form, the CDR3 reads TGCGCCAGCAGCCTTGGGGGACAGTATATAGGCTACACCTTC. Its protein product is CASSLGGQYIGYTF.

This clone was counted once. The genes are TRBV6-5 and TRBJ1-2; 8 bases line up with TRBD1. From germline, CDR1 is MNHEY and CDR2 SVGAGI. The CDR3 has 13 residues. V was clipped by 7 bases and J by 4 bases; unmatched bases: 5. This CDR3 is CASIGGQGYGYTF. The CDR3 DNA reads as TGTGCCAGCATCGGCGGACAGGGCTATGGCTACACCTTC.